This T cell receptor beta chain appears in the sequencing data of a study of identifying expanded T cells in peripheral blood. This table comes from immunoSEQ multiplex PCR, and its TCRdb copy is limited to in-frame clones, with some not included. The table includes tens of thousands of clones, roughly 87% detected once. Trimming cost V 3 bases and J 8 bases, with 13 bases left between them. Per the germline V gene, CDR1 is LNHDA and CDR2 is SQIVND (reference sequence). The CDR3 runs 13 residues. Sequences were obtained from blood. The TCR originated in a person aged 18 to 75 in good health. V is TRBV19 and J is TRBJ1-1; D remains unclear. For the CDR3, the DNA is TGTGCCAGTAGTATTAGGGTGCGAAGAGAAGCTTTCTTT. Residues: CASSIRVRREAFF.